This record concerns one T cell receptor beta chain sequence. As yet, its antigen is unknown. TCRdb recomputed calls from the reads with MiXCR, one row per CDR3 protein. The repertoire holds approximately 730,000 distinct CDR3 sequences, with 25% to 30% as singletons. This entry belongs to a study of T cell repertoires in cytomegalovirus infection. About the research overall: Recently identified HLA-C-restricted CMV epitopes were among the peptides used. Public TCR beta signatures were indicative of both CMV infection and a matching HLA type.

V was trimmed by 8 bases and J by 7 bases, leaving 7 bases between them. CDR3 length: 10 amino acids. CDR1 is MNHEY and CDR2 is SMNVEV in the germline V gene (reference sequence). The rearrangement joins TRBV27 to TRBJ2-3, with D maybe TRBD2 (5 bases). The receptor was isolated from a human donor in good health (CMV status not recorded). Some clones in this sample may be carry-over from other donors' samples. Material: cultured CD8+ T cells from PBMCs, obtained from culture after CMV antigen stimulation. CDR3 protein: CASGGNTQYF. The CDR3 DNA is TGTGCCAGCGGAGGTAATACGCAGTATTTT.